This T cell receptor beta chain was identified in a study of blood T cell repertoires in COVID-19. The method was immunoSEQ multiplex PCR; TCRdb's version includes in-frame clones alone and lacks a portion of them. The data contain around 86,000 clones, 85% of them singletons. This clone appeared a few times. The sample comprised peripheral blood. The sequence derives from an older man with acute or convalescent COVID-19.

CDR3 nucleotide sequence: TGTGCCAGCAGATCAGGGTTTAGCAATCAGCCCCAGCATTTT. Translation gives CASRSGFSNQPQHF. The chain has TRBV2 and TRBJ1-5; D may be TRBD1 (5 bases). V was shortened by 6 bases and J by 0 bases, with 9 bases between the two germline ends. This CDR3 is built from 14 residues. Germline assignment: CDR1 SNHLY and CDR2 FYNNEI.